A single sample gave rise to the 4 T cell receptor beta chains below, sequenced in a study of CD8 T cells in Susac syndrome. The RNA, about 0.5 to 1 ug, was put through reverse transcription using random hexamers. TCRdb passed the immunoSEQ multiplex PCR reads through MiXCR, listing each CDR3 protein once. This sample carries approximately 300,000 distinct CDR3 sequences, approximately 91% of them seen once, and the ten largest clones take around 0.18%. Sequenced input: CD8+ T cells from PBMCs. These receptors were collected from a human donor with multiple sclerosis.

This sequence joins TRBV29-1 and TRBJ2-3; D gene unclear. V lost 1 base and J 4 bases, leaving 9 bases between the germline ends. The CDR3 has 13 residues. CDR1 and CDR2 (germline): SQVTM, ANQGSEA. The CDR3 spells CSVEGVAADTQYF. The CDR3 DNA reads TGCAGCGTTGAAGGCGTAGCAGCAGATACGCAGTATTTT.

This sequence joins TRBV14 and TRBJ2-1; 9 bases fit TRBD2. This CDR3 has 17 residues. Per germline, CDR1 SGHDN and CDR2 FVKESK. V gave up 3 bases and J gave up 6 bases; unmatched junction bases: 12. Written as DNA, the CDR3 is TGTGCCAGCAGCCATTTTGGCGGGACTAGCCTTGCCAATGAGCAGTTCTTC. Translating gives CASSHFGGTSLANEQFF.

V gene TRBV29-1 combines with J gene TRBJ1-2, with no clear D. This CDR3 is built from 11 residues. Germline CDR1 is SQVTM and CDR2 is ANQGSEA. Trimming took off 7 bases at V and 1 base at J, with 7 bases between the two ends. This CDR3 is CSAPLNYGYTF. The CDR3 DNA sequence: TGCAGCGCTCCCCTTAACTATGGCTACACCTTC.

The genes are TRBV25-1 and TRBJ1-2; no clear D. This CDR3 spans 14 amino acids. Per the germline V gene, CDR1 is MGHDK and CDR2 is SYGVNS. The V end was cut by 3 bases, the J end by 8 bases, with 16 bases between. CDR3 in DNA: TGTGCCAGCAGTGATTCCTCACTTTTGGGAGGCTACACCTTC. It encodes CASSDSSLLGGYTF.